This TCR beta chain was sequenced during a study of T-cell memory formation after mild COVID-19. Germline V gene lookup returns CDR1 SGDLS and CDR2 YYNGEE. J gave up 1 base and V 3 bases, and 3 bases lay outside the gene matches. The CDR3 contains 14 residues. In this sample, this clonotype turned up a few times. Using its own MiXCR run on the 5' RACE reads, TCRdb lists one record per CDR3 protein. Of approximately 290,000 distinct CDR3 sequences in the sample, just under 20% were seen once. This TCR was recovered from a man between 18 and 35 years old who had mild COVID-19 (a few samples of this study predate the infection). Cell type and time point are not known. The source material was PBMCs or a T cell subset sorted from them (not recorded which). The rearrangement joins TRBV9 to TRBJ1-1, with 7 bases lining up with TRBD1. CDR3 DNA sequence: TGTGCCAGCAGCGAGACAGGGTGGAACACTGAAGCTTTCTTT. It is translated as CASSETGWNTEAFF.